This T cell receptor (beta chain) originates from a study of blood T cell repertoires in COVID-19 (dated by TCRdb to about 2020). Context from the whole study: The collaborator samples originated in the United States, Italy and Spain and spanned the acute and convalescent phases of COVID-19. The prospective study material was composed of cDNA or gDNA derived from T cells, B-cell-depleted T cells, or PBMCs. Subjects who had been exposed to COVID-19, were actively infected with it, or had recovered from it provided the deeply sampled blood TCRbeta repertoires that made up the dataset. A freely available public database, intended as a resource for researchers studying the immune response to SARS-CoV-2, is where the repertoires were released. The samples were drawn from the first 160 participants of the ongoing ImmuneRACE study and from 1,254 subjects provided by 6 global collaborators. The sample metadata nearly always contained a de-identified subject ID, COVID-19 status, age in years and sex. Where HLA class I and class II types were available, the types were taken from metadata supplied by the sample provider, not from assay-based typing. Broad study findings and their caveats: How much clinical and demographic metadata was included differed by source and by participant, and the metadata was provided uncurated.

The collaborating institutions used their own protocols to collect whole blood in K2EDTA tubes. For TCRbeta analysis, collaborator samples were shipped as frozen whole blood, as isolated PBMCs, or as DNA extracted from either sample type. CDR1 and CDR2 (LGHNA, YNFKEQ) derive from the germline V gene. The CDR3 numbers 14 residues from cysteine through phenylalanine. Solely the CDR3 DNA is kept, with 42 bases framed from the first base. V was cut back by 0 bases and J by 3 bases, leaving a gap of 8 bases between them. Details on this clone: The specificity of this receptor is unknown. No quality values exist for individual bases; no much larger clone is one base distant.

The immunoSEQ Assay, a bias-controlled multiplex PCR, was used to amplify TCRbeta CDR3 regions from genomic DNA. On the authors' methods: The number of nucleated cells in each sample was estimated by amplification of reference gene primers within the assay. To quantify the absolute abundance of each unique TCRbeta CDR3 rearrangement, sequence reads were collapsed and filtered. For each sample, productive Simpson clonality was calculated as the square root of Simpson's diversity index across productive rearrangements. In TCRdb, the immuneACCESS table is reduced to in-frame sequences with V and J assigned. These tables do not hold every clone; where another copy was compared, an unresolved V gene accounts for under half, and the others remain unexplained. V, J and clone size derive from that table, while D and trimming were established from the DNA sequence. Within this sample are some 200,000 clones, with approximately 81% of them counted one time only. More than 9% of the sample lies in the top ten.

This receptor chain uses TRBV4-2 and TRBJ1-2, with TRBD1 perhaps the D gene, on 5 matching bases. This clonotype originated in a woman of 80 years or more with acute or convalescent COVID-19. The sample was peripheral blood. The CDR3 loop reads CASSQDQGDYGYTF. The nucleotides read TGTGCCAGCAGCCAAGATCAGGGTGACTATGGCTACACCTTC.